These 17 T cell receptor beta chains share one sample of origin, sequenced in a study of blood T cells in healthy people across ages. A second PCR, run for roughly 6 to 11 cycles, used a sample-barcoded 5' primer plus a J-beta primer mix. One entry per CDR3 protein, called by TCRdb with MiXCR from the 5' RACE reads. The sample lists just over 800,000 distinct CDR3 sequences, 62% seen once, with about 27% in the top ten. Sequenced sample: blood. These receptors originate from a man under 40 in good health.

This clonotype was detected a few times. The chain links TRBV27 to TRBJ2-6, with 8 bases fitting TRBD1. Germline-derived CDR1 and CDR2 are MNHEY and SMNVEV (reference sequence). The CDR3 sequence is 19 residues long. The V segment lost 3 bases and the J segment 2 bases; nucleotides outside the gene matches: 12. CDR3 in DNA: TGTGCCAGCAGTTTCTCGGGACAGGTGGTACCTACTGGGGCCAACGTCCTGACTTTC. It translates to CASSFSGQVVPTGANVLTF.

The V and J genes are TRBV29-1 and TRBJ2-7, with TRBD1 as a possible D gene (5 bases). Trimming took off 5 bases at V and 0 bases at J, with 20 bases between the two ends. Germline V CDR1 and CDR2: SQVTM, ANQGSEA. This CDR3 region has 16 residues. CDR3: CSVSSGGALSSYEQYF. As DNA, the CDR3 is TGCAGCGTTTCATCTGGTGGGGCACTGAGCTCCTACGAGCAGTACTTC.

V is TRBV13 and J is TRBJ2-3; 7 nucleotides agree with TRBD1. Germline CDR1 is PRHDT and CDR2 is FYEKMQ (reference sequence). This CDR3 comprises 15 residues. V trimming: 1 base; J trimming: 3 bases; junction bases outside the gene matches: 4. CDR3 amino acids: CASSLVGGETDTQYF. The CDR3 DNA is TGTGCCAGCAGCTTAGTAGGGGGCGAGACAGATACGCAGTATTTT.

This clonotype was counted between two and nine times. The CDR3: CASTKEGTDTQYF. CDR3 coding DNA: TGTGCCAGCACTAAGGAGGGGACAGATACGCAGTATTTT. The chain couples TRBV6-5 to TRBJ2-3; a possible D gene is TRBD2 (6 bases). V was cut by 7 bases and J by 3 bases, with 11 bases left in between. This CDR3 spans 13 amino acids. Per germline, CDR1 MNHEY and CDR2 SVGAGI.

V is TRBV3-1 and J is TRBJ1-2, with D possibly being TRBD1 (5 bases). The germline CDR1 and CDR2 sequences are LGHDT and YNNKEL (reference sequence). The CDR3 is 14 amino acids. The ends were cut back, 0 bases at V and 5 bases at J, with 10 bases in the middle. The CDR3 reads CASSQEVQVYGYTF. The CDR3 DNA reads TGTGCCAGCAGCCAAGAGGTACAGGTTTATGGCTACACCTTC. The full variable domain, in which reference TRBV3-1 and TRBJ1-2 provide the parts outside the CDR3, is DTAVSQTPKYLVTQMGNDKSIKCEQNLGHDTMYWYKQDSKKFLKIMFSYNNKELIINETVPNRFSPKSPDKAHLNLHINSLELGDSAVYFCASSQEVQVYGYTFGSGTRLTVV.

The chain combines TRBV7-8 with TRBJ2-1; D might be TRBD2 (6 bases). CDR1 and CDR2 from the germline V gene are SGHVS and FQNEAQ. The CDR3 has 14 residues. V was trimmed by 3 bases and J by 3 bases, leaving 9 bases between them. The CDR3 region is CASSLGLYYNEQFF. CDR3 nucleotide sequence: TGTGCCAGCAGCTTGGGACTCTACTACAATGAGCAGTTCTTC.

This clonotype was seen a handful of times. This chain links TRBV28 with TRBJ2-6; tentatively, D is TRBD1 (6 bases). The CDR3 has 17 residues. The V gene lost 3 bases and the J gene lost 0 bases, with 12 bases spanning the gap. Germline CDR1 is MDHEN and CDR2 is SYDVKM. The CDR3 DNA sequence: TGTGCCAGCAGTTTCACGGGACACATCTCTGGGGCCAACGTCCTGACTTTC. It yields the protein CASSFTGHISGANVLTF.

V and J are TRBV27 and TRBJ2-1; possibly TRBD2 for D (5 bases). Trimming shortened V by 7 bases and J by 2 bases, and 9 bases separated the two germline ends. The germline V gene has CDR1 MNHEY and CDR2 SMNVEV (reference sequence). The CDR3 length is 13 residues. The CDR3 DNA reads TGTGCCAGCACCGCACTAGCCTACAATGAGCAGTTCTTC. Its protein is CASTALAYNEQFF.

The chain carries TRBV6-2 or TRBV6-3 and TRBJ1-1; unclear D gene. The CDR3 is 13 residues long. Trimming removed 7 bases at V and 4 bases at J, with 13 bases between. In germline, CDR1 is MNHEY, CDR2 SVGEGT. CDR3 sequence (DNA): TGTGCCAGCACCGTCCAAGGCGTCACTGAAGCTTTCTTT. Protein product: CASTVQGVTEAFF.

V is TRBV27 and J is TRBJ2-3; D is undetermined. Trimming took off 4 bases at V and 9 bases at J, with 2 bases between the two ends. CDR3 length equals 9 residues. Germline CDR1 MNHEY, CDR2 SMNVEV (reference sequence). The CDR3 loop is CASSYTQYF. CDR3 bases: TGTGCCAGCAGTTACACGCAGTATTTT.

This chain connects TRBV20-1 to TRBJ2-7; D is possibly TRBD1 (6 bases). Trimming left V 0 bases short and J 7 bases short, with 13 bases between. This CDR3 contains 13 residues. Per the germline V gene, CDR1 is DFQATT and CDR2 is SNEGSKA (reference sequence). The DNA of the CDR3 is TGCAGTGCTAGAGATGGGGGCTCTTTGGAGCAGTACTTC. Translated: CSARDGGSLEQYF.

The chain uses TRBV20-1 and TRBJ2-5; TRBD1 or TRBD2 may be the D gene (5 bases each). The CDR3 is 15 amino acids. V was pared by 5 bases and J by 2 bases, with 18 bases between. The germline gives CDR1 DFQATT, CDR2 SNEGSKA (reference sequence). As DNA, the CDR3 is TGCAGTGCTGTCACCGGGACGGCGATACAAGAGACCCAGTACTTC. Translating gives CSAVTGTAIQETQYF.

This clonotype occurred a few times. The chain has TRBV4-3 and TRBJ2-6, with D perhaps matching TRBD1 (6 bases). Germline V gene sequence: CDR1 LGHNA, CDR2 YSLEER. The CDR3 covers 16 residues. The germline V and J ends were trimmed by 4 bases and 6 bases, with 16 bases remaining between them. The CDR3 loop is CASSLQGSSSANVLTF. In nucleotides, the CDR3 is TGCGCCAGCAGCCTACAGGGTTCGAGTTCGGCCAACGTCCTGACTTTC.

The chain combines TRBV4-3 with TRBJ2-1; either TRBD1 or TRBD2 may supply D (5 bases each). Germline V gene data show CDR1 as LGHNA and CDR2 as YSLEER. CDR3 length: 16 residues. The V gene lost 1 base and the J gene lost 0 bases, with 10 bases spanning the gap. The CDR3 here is CASSQVWGNSYNEQFF. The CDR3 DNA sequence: TGCGCCAGCAGCCAAGTTTGGGGGAACTCCTACAATGAGCAGTTCTTC.

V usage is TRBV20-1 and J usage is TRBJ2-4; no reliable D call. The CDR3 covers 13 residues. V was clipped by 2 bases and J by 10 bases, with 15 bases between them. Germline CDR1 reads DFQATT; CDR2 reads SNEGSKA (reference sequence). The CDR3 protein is CSARSQSTRIQYF. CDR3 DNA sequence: TGCAGTGCTAGAAGTCAAAGTACCAGGATTCAGTACTTC.

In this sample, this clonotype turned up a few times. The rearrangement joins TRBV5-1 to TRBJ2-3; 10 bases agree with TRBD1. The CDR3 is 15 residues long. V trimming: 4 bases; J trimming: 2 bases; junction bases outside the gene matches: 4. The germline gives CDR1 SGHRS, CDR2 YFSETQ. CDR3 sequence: CASSHGQGVTDTQYF. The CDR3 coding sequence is TGCGCCAGCAGCCACGGACAGGGGGTCACAGATACGCAGTATTTT.

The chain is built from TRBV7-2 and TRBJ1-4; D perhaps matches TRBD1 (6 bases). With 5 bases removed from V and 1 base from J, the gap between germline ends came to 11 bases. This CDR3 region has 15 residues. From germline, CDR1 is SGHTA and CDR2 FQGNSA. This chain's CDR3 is CASSVRGVTNEKLFF. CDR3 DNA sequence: TGTGCCAGCAGCGTCAGGGGAGTAACTAATGAAAAACTGTTTTTT.